Given below is one TCR beta chain in context. The entry originates in a study of cytomegalovirus exposure and HLA in healthy donors. The approximately 120-subject validation cohort, separate from the 666-subject first cohort, included the donors. CDR1 is SEHNR, CDR2 FQNEAQ, per germline (reference sequence). The CDR3 has 13 amino acids. The V end lost 5 bases, the J end lost 5 bases, and 12 bases lay between the germline ends. Measured with immunoSEQ multiplex PCR; TCRdb has only the in-frame clones, and not every one. The table shows roughly 150,000 clones, with roughly 84% occurring only once. Sequenced: PBMCs. This clonotype was sampled from a man in his thirties or forties in good health and CMV-seropositive. The chain has TRBV7-9 and TRBJ2-5; no reliable D call. This CDR3 is CASSHYPEETQYF. The CDR3 coding sequence is TGTGCCAGCAGCCATTACCCCGAGGAGACCCAGTACTTC.